This TCR beta chain appears in the sequencing data of a study of T cell responses to AZD1222 COVID-19 vaccine. Across the study: Second-dose schedules of about 4 or about 12 weeks were combined.

This clone came up a few times. Antigen: not known. In germline, CDR1 is SGHRS, CDR2 YFSETQ. The CDR3 covers 15 residues. V lost 5 bases to trimming and J lost 2 bases, with 14 bases between them. General study points: Clonal diversity may have been underestimated in mostly white British donors. With two AZD1222 doses given, Spike-specific TCR breadth and depth both rose.

This table comes from immunoSEQ multiplex PCR, and its TCRdb copy is limited to in-frame clones, with some not included. The sample comprises 95,000 to 150,000 clones, about 90% of which are singletons, and around 15% rests with the top ten. Specimen: peripheral blood, collected on day 0 of AZD1222 vaccination. The origin of this receptor is an adult in good health. The chain is built from TRBV5-1 and TRBJ1-5, with D uncertain. The CDR3, as DNA: TGCGCCAGCAGGGCCGCATTCGATCGCAATCAGCCCCAGCATTTT. Its translation is CASRAAFDRNQPQHF.